One sample yielded the 8 T cell receptor beta chains listed below, sequenced in a study of prognosis after radiotherapy for stage I lung cancer. The TCR beta CDR3 region was amplified from genomic DNA, with two rounds of multiplex PCR being used for the amplification. Specific primers for each TRBV and TRBJ gene were what first-round PCR used. One entry per CDR3 protein results from TCRdb running MiXCR on the multiplex PCR reads. This sample yields 20,000 or so distinct CDR3 sequences, of which roughly 26% are seen a single time; approximately 23% belongs to the top ten. The material was PBMCs, obtained before or after stereotactic body radiation therapy (not recorded which). The receptors come from a donor aged 50 or older with non-small cell lung cancer.

This clonotype was detected ten times or more. V gene TRBV13 combines with J gene TRBJ1-2, with 7 nucleotides matching TRBD1. This CDR3 contains 16 residues. Germline trimming cut 4 bases from V and 1 base from J; bases unmatched to any gene: 9. Germline loops: CDR1 PRHDT, CDR2 FYEKMQ (reference sequence). This CDR3 is CASSSTTHRGNYGYTF. The CDR3 region has the DNA TGTGCCAGCAGCTCAACAACACACAGGGGTAACTATGGCTACACCTTC.

This clonotype was counted many times. The chain carries TRBV3-1 and TRBJ1-2; 9 nucleotides align to TRBD1. The CDR3 has 14 amino acids. In germline, CDR1 is LGHDT, CDR2 YNNKEL (reference sequence). V lost 4 bases to trimming and J lost 5 bases; unmatched junction nucleotides: 5. The CDR3 DNA reads TGTGCCAGCAGCCCACAGGGGGCCCCGTATGGCTACACCTTC. Encoded protein: CASSPQGAPYGYTF.

At least ten counts were recorded for this clonotype. V gene TRBV5-6 combines with J gene TRBJ2-2; D unresolved. From germline, CDR1 is SGHDT and CDR2 YYEEEE. V was pared by 4 bases and J by 4 bases, with 17 bases between. The CDR3 extends over 16 amino acids. The CDR3 nucleotides are TGTGCCAGCAGCCCTTGGTCCGGTCAAGCCACCGGGGAGCTGTTTTTT. Translated, it gives CASSPWSGQATGELFF.

As for this clonotype: A read error is the likely source, as a far larger clone sits one nucleotide away. The V and J genes are TRBV6-2 or TRBV6-3 and TRBJ1-2, with unresolved D. The CDR3 is made up of 11 amino acids. The germline V gene has CDR1 MNHEY and CDR2 SVGEGT. Trimming shortened V by 7 bases and J by 3 bases, and 6 bases separated the two germline ends. The CDR3 region is CASKGDYGYTF. The CDR3 nucleotides are TGTGCCAGCAAGGGAGACTATGGCTACACCTTC.

As concerns this clonotype: A far larger clone is just one base off, so this is likely a read error. The chain joins TRBV30 to TRBJ2-7; TRBD1 might be the D (6 bases). The assigned J gene may be wrong: the sequence end matches TRBJ2-1 better. Germline lookup yields CDR1 GTSNPN and CDR2 SVGIG (reference sequence). The CDR3 is made up of 12 amino acids. CDR3 region: CVWSDFTGQQFF. In nucleotides, the CDR3 is TGTGTCTGGAGTGACTTCACAGGGCAGCAGTTCTTC.

This clonotype is labeled as medium-sized (0.01 to 0.1%). J is TRBJ2-1 and V is TRBV24-1; TRBD2 aligns across 8 bases. The CDR3 contains 16 residues. Germline V CDR1 and CDR2: KGHDR, SFDVKD. The V gene end was trimmed by 4 bases and the J gene end by 8 bases; junction bases not matched to a gene: 12. Here the CDR3 DNA reads TGTGCCACCAGTGAACTTACCGGGACTAGTCCTTATGAGCAGTTCTTC. Protein sequence: CATSELTGTSPYEQFF.

In this sample, this clonotype turned up many times. This chain joins TRBV6-9 and TRBJ1-1; D call uncertain. V lost 3 bases and J lost 4, with 9 bases in between. The CDR3 consists of 13 residues. Per the germline V gene, CDR1 is MNHGY and CDR2 is SVAAGI. This CDR3 reads CASSYTEGTEAFF. CDR3 bases: TGTGCCAGCAGTTACACGGAGGGCACTGAAGCTTTCTTT.

This clonotype occurred many times. This chain links TRBV7-8 with TRBJ2-2, with 14 nucleotides matching TRBD2. Germline loops: CDR1 SGHVS, CDR2 FQNEAQ. V lost 0 bases to trimming and J lost 6 bases; unmatched junction nucleotides: 9. This CDR3 comprises 19 residues. The CDR3 loop is CASSLAGNPGLAGAGELFF. CDR3 nucleotide sequence: TGTGCCAGCAGCTTAGCGGGTAATCCGGGACTAGCGGGAGCCGGGGAGCTGTTTTTT.